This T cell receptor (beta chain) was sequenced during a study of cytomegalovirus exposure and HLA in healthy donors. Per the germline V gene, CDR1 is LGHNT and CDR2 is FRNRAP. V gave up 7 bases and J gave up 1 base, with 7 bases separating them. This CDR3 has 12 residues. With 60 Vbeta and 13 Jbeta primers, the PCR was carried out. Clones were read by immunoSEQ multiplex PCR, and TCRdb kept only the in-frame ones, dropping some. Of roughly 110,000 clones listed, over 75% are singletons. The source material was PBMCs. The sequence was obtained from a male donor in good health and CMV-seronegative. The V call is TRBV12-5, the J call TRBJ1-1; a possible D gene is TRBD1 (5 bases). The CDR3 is CASEGQNTEAFF. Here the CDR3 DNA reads TGTGCTAGTGAGGGGCAGAACACTGAAGCTTTCTTT.